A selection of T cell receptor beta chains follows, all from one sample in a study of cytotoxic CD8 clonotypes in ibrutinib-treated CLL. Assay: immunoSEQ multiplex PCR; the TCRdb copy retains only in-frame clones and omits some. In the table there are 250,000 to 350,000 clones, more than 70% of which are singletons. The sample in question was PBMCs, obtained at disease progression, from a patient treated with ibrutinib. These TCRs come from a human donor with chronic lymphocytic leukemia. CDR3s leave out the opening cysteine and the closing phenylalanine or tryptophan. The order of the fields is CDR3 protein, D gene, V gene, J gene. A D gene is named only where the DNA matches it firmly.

ASSVGQGASYGYT	-	TRBV9	TRBJ1-2
ASSQGGPQYEEETQY	-	TRBV4-1	TRBJ2-5
ASSFRGPGANVLT	-	TRBV19	TRBJ2-6
ASSYTSGGTQY	TRBD2	TRBV6-5	TRBJ2-5
SPFFQETQY	-	TRBV20-1	TRBJ2-5
AISESIGSSGNTIY	-	TRBV10-3	TRBJ1-3
ASSLDQGRYEQY	-	TRBV28	TRBJ2-7
ASSISAGPYNEQF	-	TRBV19	TRBJ2-1
ASGLVLGGGRTDTQY	TRBD2	TRBV12-5	TRBJ2-3
ASRLPSQPHY	-	TRBV7-2	TRBJ2-7
ASRGLAGGTDTQY	TRBD2	TRBV13	TRBJ2-3
ASRTRVYEQY	-	TRBV6-1	TRBJ2-7
ASSQAPGAVGEQY	-	TRBV4-1	TRBJ2-7
ASSPPRGANVLT	-	TRBV7-9	TRBJ2-6
ASSSTGEVYGYT	TRBD1	TRBV11-1	TRBJ1-2
ASSPGQGRDYEQY	-	TRBV21-1	TRBJ2-7
ASSQVSGIRDIQY	TRBD2	TRBV4-1	TRBJ2-4
ASSEVTGDGYT	TRBD1	TRBV10-2	TRBJ1-2
ATSKTGVNEKLF	-	TRBV15	TRBJ1-4
ASSYSIGRYNEQF	-	TRBV6-5	TRBJ2-1
ASSFPTGVEQY	TRBD1	TRBV7-9	TRBJ2-7
ASSQTFTGVEQY	TRBD1	TRBV4-1	TRBJ2-7
ASSEGTASAIPY	-	TRBV2	TRBJ1-3
ASSIVGTGVTQY	-	TRBV19	TRBJ2-5
ASSIPSGGAGGETQY	TRBD2	TRBV7-9	TRBJ2-5
ASSDPRDRGHHEQY	TRBD1	TRBV6-1	TRBJ2-7
ASSLRPTGGEQF	-	TRBV7-3	TRBJ2-1
ASSLVSPRGTEAF	-	TRBV5-1	TRBJ1-1
ASSYEASGNTGELF	TRBD2	TRBV6-5	TRBJ2-2
ASNGGQETQY	-	TRBV10-1	TRBJ2-5
ASSPVIWDLAFDEQF	-	TRBV7-9	TRBJ2-1
ASRVQTANTGELF	-	TRBV2	TRBJ2-2
ATSRGPLGGATNEKLF	-	TRBV15	TRBJ1-4
ASQPTARAGTLPVDTQY	-	TRBV4-1	TRBJ2-3
ASSQDTSGGLSYEQY	TRBD2	TRBV4-2	TRBJ2-7
ASSARDRGPGELF	TRBD1	TRBV7-9	TRBJ2-2
ASSPADGDTEAF	-	TRBV9	TRBJ1-1
SAISWTTLF	-	TRBV20-1	TRBJ1-4
ASSLGSSYNSPLH	-	TRBV27	TRBJ1-6
ASNGPSSYEQY	-	TRBV7-9	TRBJ2-7
ASSSRQGDEKLF	TRBD1	TRBV5-1	TRBJ1-4
ASSPPTGGGETQY	TRBD2	TRBV18	TRBJ2-5
ASSWRENTGELF	-	TRBV19	TRBJ2-2